This T cell receptor (beta chain) emerged from a study of T cell responses to AZD1222 COVID-19 vaccine. This clone was detected only a few times. Its antigen is unidentified. The study's findings and limits: White British people made up most donors, females outnumbered males, and clonal diversity was possibly underestimated. Baseline seropositivity occurred in only a handful of AZD1222 recipients. There were vaccine-associated CD4 TCRs across spike, dominant at 160-218 and 743-854. Close to half of spike-specific TCRs reportedly recognize unmutated variant regions.

This CDR3 is built from 14 residues. V shed 0 bases and J 4 bases; nucleotides not matched to a gene: 0. Germline values: CDR1 MNHEY, CDR2 SVGAGI. Sequenced by immunoSEQ multiplex PCR; TCRdb stores in-frame clones only, minus some. The sample lists over 100,000 clones, roughly 85% seen once, with 7.9% in the top ten. V and J are TRBV6-5 and TRBJ1-5; 7 nucleotides agree with TRBD1. The input for sequencing was peripheral blood, taken 28 days after the second dose of the MenACWY control vaccine. This clonotype originated in an adult who received the MenACWY meningococcal vaccine as a control. The CDR3 DNA follows: TGTGCCAGCAGTTACTCGACAGGGAATCAGCCCCAGCATTTT. Translating gives CASSYSTGNQPQHF.